This T cell receptor (beta chain) derives from a study of cytomegalovirus exposure and HLA in healthy donors (dated by TCRdb to 2015 to 2018). For context, the study as a whole: According to an earlier analysis of a few hundred of the donors, 150 million to 200 million T cells yielded over 100 million unique TCR beta sequences and about 300 Gb of sequence data. An early release that covered some 630 HLA-typed donors contained around 300 gigabases of sequencing data and tens of millions of unique TCR sequences. Of the approximately 400 genotyped donors, approximately 80% fell in the genetic ancestry cluster associated with self-reported Caucasian donors. The study aimed to test whether signatures of past pathogen exposure could be identified by cataloging public T cell receptors. The T cell repertoires of under 750 subjects were profiled by immunosequencing and related to cytomegalovirus serostatus. In addition to the first cohort of hundreds of subjects, a separate validation cohort of under 150 different subjects was used. The study combined high-throughput TCR immunosequencing, statistical association of individual TCRs with disease status, and machine learning to predict cytomegalovirus infection status. A later analysis re-examined previously published TCR beta repertoires from roughly 650 donors and added high-resolution HLA genotyping to investigate patterns of TCR occurrence. The later analysis used no new phenotypic data to find candidate immune exposures, relying instead on TCR beta sequences and their occurrence across donors. An earlier analysis of some 500 of the donors applied high-throughput TCR beta sequencing to assess whether each TCR beta V gene segment acted as functional or pseudogenic. Donor age, sex, ethnicity and CMV serostatus were compiled alongside the repertoire data. A later genetic analysis used genome-wide SNP genotypes for about three fifths of the 666 donors, treating that subset as a discovery cohort. Every repertoire in the discovery cohort had been generated on one and the same sequencing platform. HLA typing included class I and class II loci at four-digit resolution. Typing coverage varied by locus: roughly 620-640 donors for A, B, C, DRB1 and DQB1; roughly 510 for DQA1; 606 for DPA1; roughly 450 for DPB1. Several DR-DQ haplotypes were treated as single units for association and clustering because of strong linkage in the cohort. Across 398 genotyped donors of the cohort, an average of approximately 220,000 unique TCR beta nucleotide sequences per donor were sequenced, and around 20% of those sequences were non-productive.

Library construction relied on the immunoSEQ multiplex PCR assay. For the multiplex PCR, a mixture combining 60 forward primers for TCR Vbeta segments and 13 reverse primers for TCR Jbeta segments was used. The CDR3 region of rearranged TCR beta genes was amplified from genomic DNA by a multiplex PCR assay. On the Illumina HiSeq System, the amplified TCR beta libraries were sequenced as 87-base-pair reads. In the source study's methods: A later analysis counted approximately 76 million unique TCR beta chains across the 550 to 750 repertoires, and around 12 million of these chains were shared by at least two donors. To remove PCR and sequencing errors, raw reads were error-corrected and collapsed into unique sequences using a nearest-neighbor algorithm that merged closely related sequences. CDR3 sequences were aligned to IMGT reference sequences to assign V, D and J gene segments. Each retained sequence needed at least a six-nucleotide match to both a V gene segment and a J gene segment. Rearrangements were classified as productive when the CDR3 lacked stop codons and remained in frame with V and J, and all other rearrangements were classified as non-productive. Following IMGT convention, CDR3 was defined as the stretch from the second conserved V-encoded cysteine up to the conserved J-encoded phenylalanine. Sequences without an unambiguous match to a single V gene segment were excluded from the earlier analysis of 587 of the donors. In an earlier analysis of roughly 500 of the donors, V segments were called functional above 56.7% productive rearrangements and were called segregating when the between-donor standard deviation exceeded 5%. A statistical classification framework was developed to diagnose cytomegalovirus status using the catalog of TCR beta chain sequences. In a later analysis, V and J genes were assigned by comparing TCR nucleotide sequences against IMGT/GENE-DB human TR gene sequences. A later analysis assigned CDR3 sequences and most-parsimonious VDJ recombination scenarios with the TCRdist pipeline. In a later analysis, each TCR beta chain was defined by its CDR3 amino acid sequence together with its V-gene family, and reads without a unique V-gene family were excluded. In a later analysis, around 600 highly shared, low-generation-probability nucleotide sequences were removed to address suspected cross-contamination and a sequencing artifact. In a later analysis, a clonal expansion index was calculated for each public chain from normalized within-repertoire ranks of inferred template counts. Generation probabilities in a later analysis came from a VDJ recombination model fitted to out-of-frame rearrangements, and those results were checked against IGoR. In a later analysis, hypergeometric tests were used to score TCR-TCR, TCR-HLA and TCR-CMV co-occurrence, with a repertoire-size bias correction applied to TCR pairs. In a later analysis, false discovery rates were estimated by permuting HLA or CMV assignments 20 times. In a later analysis, co-occurring TCRs were grouped with DBSCAN, and TCRdist sequence similarity was added when clustering was performed within HLA-allele-positive subsets. Repertoires with fewer than 30,000 or more than 120,000 public chains, plus five repertoires with anomalous nucleotide sharing, were excluded from co-occurrence clustering. TCRdb's version of the immuneACCESS table is confined to in-frame rearrangements and falls short of the full clone set. An unresolved V gene accounts for under half of the shortfall where checked; the remainder is of unknown origin. V and J calls plus clone size are reproduced from that table; the DNA served to infer D and trimming. The sample table contains 150,000 or so clones; only one count was recorded for 81% of them. The ten top clones hold under 1.5% of the sample.

The cohort comprised 666 healthy bone marrow donors. At the time of sampling, all cohort members were nominally healthy, though unrecorded immune exposures were likely present. The donor was CMV seropositive and was included in the group of some 290 seropositive cohort members. Every donor gave a peripheral blood sample, and the peripheral blood mononuclear cells from that sample were used for TCR beta sequencing. The Qiagen DNeasy Blood Extraction Kit was used to extract genomic DNA from the blood cell samples. On the study overall, not on this receptor specifically: A later genetic analysis associated a missense DCLRE1C variant with V-gene and J-gene trimming of TCR beta chains, and an independent cohort replicated the association. HLA typing was unavailable for some donors at each locus, so association tests used only the typed subset. Assigning TCR associations to individual alleles was difficult when HLA alleles, especially DR and DQ, strongly co-occurred. A further reported finding was that TCR beta sequences accurately predicted the HLA-A and HLA-B alleles for most subjects in the first cohort. In a later analysis, 15,000 to 20,000 TCR beta sequences were associated with specific HLA alleles at a false discovery rate of 0.05. According to a later genetic analysis, donors in an Asian-associated ancestry cluster had fewer N-insertions in productive TCRs than the approximately 700-donor mean. Several of the top co-occurrence clusters appeared to be linked to parvovirus B19, influenza, CMV and Epstein-Barr virus, according to a later analysis. A cluster of highly shared sequence variants was judged likely to represent a technical artifact of the sequencing pipeline. The classifier was reported to diagnose cytomegalovirus status with high specificity and sensitivity in both the original cohort and the validation cohort. Linkage disequilibrium might explain the correlated functional status among segregating V segments, but an unknown experimental factor could not be excluded. Because counts were too low, approximately 15 rarely observed V segments, including chromosome 9 orphons, were excluded from the earlier analysis of around 640 of the donors. A few of the identified cytomegalovirus-associated TCR beta chains were confirmed in vitro to be specific for cytomegalovirus antigens. In a later analysis, most CMV-associated TCR beta chains were found to appear HLA-restricted, with HLA associations seemingly driven largely by CMV exposure. The authors suggested that the approach could potentially be extended to other disease states and immunological phenotypes. In an earlier analysis of 587 of the donors, most TCR beta V segments appeared in productive rearrangements about 87% or about 30% of the time, broadly matching IMGT annotations. In a later analysis, HLA-associated TCR beta chains showed more clonal expansion and lower generation probabilities than non-associated chains that were equally common. Sequencing depth was assumed to be roughly uniform across donors in the presence/absence analyses, though that assumption may not hold. Some IMGT-functional V segments, including TRBV6-2 and TRBV6-3, could not be told apart with the 87-base-pair reads, so those segments were excluded. CMV serostatus was the only immune exposure information available for the cohort. Across donors, most TCR sequences were observed very rarely, whereas some public TCRs were present in many individuals. In a later analysis, TCR association rates were found to vary across HLA loci, with the most associated TCRs seen for DRB1 alleles and the fewest for HLA-C alleles. The cohort was sequenced for TCR beta chains only, and without alpha or paired-chain data the features that could be detected were limited. A total of 164 TCR beta chains were listed by the study as associated with cytomegalovirus.

With regard to this clone: Its antigen specificity is not known. No base quality information exists; no much larger clone differs at one position.

The CDR3 starts with the cysteine, ends with the phenylalanine, and has 12 residues. CDR3 DNA is the only sequence kept; it has 36 bases, read in frame from the first base. Germline trimming: 10 bases from V, 3 bases from J; junction bases outside gene matches: 5. Taken from the germline V gene, the CDR1 and CDR2 loops are MDHEN and SYDVKM. Sequenced input: PBMCs. This clonotype originated in a man aged 50-60 years in good health and CMV-seropositive. The sequence links TRBV28 to TRBJ1-1, and 7 junctional nucleotides match TRBD1. The nucleotides read TGTGCCACCCGGGACAGCCACACTGAAGCTTTCTTT. Translated, this gives CATRDSHTEAFF.